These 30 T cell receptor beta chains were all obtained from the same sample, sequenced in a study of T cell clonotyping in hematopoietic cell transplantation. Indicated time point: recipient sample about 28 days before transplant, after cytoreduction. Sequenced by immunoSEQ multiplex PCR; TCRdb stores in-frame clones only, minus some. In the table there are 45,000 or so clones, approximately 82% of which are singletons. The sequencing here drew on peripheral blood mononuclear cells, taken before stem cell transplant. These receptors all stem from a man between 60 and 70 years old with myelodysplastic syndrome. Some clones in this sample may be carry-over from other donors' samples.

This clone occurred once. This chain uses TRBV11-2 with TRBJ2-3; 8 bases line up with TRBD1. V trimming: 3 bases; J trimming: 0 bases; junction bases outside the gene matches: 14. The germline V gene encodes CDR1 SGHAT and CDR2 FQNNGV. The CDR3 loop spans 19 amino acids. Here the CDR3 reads CASSLWTGPSFASTDTQYF. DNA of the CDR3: TGTGCCAGCAGCTTGTGGACAGGGCCATCTTTTGCTAGCACAGATACGCAGTATTTT. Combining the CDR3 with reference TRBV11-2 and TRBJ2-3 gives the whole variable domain EAGVAQSPRYKIIEKRQSVAFWCNPISGHATLYWYQQILGQGPKLLIQFQNNGVVDDSQLPKDRFSAERLKGVDSTLKIQPAKLEDSAVYLCASSLWTGPSFASTDTQYFGPGTRLTVL.

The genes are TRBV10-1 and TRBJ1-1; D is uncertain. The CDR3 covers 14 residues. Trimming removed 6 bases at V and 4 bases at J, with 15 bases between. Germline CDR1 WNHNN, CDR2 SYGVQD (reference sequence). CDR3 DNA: TGCGCCAGCAGACCCGAAGGCCCAGGCACTGAAGCTTTCTTT. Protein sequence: CASRPEGPGTEAFF.

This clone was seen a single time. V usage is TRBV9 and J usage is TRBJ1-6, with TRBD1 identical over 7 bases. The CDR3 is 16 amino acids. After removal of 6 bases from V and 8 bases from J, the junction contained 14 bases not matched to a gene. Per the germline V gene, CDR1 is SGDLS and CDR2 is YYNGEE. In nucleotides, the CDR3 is TGTGCCAGCACCGACGACCTAAGGACAGGTTATTCACCCCTCCACTTT. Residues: CASTDDLRTGYSPLHF.

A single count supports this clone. Here the CDR3 DNA reads TGTGCCAGCAGCCAAGTATTCTGGGGACAGGCGAACTATGGCTACACCTTC. Protein product: CASSQVFWGQANYGYTF. The chain is built from TRBV14 and TRBJ1-2; 8 bases line up with TRBD1. The CDR3 is 17 residues long. Germline CDR1 and CDR2: SGHDN and FVKESK. The V segment lost 1 base and the J segment 2 bases; nucleotides outside the gene matches: 9. Using reference TRBV14 and TRBJ1-2 for the parts outside the CDR3, the full variable domain is EAGVTQFPSHSVIEKGQTVTLRCDPISGHDNLYWYRRVMGKEIKFLLHFVKESKQDESGMPNNRFLAERTGGTYSTLKVQPAELEDSGVYFCASSQVFWGQANYGYTFGSGTRLTVV.

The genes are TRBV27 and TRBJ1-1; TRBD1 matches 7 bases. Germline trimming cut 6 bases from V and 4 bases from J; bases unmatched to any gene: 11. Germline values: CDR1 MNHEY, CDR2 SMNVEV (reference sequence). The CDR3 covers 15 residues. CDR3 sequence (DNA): TGTGCCAGCAGACCGCTGACAGGGTATAGCACTGAAGCTTTCTTT. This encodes CASRPLTGYSTEAFF.

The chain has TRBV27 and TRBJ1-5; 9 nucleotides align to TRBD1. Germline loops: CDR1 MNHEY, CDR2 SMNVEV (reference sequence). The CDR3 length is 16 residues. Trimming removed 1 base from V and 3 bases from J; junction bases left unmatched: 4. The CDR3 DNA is TGTGCCAGCAGTTTATGGGGACAGGGTGTCAATCAGCCCCAGCATTTT. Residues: CASSLWGQGVNQPQHF.

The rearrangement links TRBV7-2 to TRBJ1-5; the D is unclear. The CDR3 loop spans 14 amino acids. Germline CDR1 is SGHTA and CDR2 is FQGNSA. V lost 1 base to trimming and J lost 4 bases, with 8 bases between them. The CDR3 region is CASSLVDGNQPQHF. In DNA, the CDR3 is TGTGCCAGCAGCTTAGTCGACGGAAATCAGCCCCAGCATTTT.

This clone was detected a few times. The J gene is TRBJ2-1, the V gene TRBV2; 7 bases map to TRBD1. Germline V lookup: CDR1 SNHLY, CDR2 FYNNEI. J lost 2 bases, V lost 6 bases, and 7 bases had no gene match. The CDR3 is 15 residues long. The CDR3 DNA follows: TGTGCCAGCAGGGCCGGGACAGCTACCTACAATGAGCAGTTCTTC. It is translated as CASRAGTATYNEQFF.

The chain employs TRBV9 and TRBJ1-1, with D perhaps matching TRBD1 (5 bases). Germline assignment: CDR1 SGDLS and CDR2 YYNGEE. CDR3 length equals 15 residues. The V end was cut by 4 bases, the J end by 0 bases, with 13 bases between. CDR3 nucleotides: TGTGCCAGCAGCCCTATGGGGACGGTGAACACTGAAGCTTTCTTT. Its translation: CASSPMGTVNTEAFF.

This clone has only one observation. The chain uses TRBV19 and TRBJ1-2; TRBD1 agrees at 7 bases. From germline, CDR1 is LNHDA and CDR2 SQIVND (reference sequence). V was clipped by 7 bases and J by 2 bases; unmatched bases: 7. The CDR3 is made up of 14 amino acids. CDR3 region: CASKRDSANYGYTF. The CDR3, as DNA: TGTGCCAGTAAGAGGGACAGTGCGAACTATGGCTACACCTTC.

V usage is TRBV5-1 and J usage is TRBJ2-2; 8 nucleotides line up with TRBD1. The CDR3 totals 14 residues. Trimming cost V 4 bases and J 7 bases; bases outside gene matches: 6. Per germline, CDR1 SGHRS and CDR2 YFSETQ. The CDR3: CASSTDRGGGELFF. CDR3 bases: TGCGCCAGCAGCACTGACAGGGGCGGCGGGGAGCTGTTTTTT.

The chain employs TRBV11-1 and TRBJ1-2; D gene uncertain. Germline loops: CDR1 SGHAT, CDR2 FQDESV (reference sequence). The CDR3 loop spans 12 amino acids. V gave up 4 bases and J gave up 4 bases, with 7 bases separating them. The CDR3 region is CASSSDSYGYTF. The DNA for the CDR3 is TGTGCCAGCAGCTCCGACTCCTATGGCTACACCTTC.

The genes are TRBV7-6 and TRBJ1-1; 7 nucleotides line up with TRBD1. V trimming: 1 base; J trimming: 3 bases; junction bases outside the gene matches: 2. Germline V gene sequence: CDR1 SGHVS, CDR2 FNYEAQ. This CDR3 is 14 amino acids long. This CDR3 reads CASSLDTGDTEAFF. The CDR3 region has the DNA TGTGCCAGCAGCTTAGACACAGGGGACACTGAAGCTTTCTTT.

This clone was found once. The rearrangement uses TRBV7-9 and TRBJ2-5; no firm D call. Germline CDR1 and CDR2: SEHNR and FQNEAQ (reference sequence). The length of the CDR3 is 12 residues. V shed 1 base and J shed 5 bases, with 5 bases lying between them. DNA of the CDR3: TGTGCCAGCAGCTTAGAGTGGGAGACCCAGTACTTC. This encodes CASSLEWETQYF.

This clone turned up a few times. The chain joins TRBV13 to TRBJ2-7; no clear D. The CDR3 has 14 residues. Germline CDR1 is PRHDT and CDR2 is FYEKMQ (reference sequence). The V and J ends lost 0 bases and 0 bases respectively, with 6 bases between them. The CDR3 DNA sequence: TGTGCCAGCAGCTTAGGTCCGGTCTCCTACGAGCAGTACTTC. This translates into CASSLGPVSYEQYF.

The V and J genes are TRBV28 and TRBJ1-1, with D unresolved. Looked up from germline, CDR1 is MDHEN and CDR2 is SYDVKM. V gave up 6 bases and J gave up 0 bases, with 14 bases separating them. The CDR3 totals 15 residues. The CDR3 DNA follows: TGTGCCAGCAGCTTGGGAGGGAGAATGAACACTGAAGCTTTCTTT. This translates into CASSLGGRMNTEAFF.

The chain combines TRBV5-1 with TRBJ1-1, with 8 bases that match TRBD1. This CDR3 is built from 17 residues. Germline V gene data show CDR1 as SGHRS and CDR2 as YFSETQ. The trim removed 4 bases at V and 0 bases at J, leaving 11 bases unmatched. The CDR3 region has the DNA TGCGCCAGCAGCCCTGGACAGGGAAGCGGCATGAACACTGAAGCTTTCTTT. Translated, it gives CASSPGQGSGMNTEAFF.

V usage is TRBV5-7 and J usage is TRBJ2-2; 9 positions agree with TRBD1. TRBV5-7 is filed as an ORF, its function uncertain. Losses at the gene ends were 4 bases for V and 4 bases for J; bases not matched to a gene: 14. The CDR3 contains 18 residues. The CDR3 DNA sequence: TGTGCCAGCAGCCCGATTGGCGGGACAGGGCGCGGCACCGGGGAGCTGTTTTTT. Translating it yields CASSPIGGTGRGTGELFF.

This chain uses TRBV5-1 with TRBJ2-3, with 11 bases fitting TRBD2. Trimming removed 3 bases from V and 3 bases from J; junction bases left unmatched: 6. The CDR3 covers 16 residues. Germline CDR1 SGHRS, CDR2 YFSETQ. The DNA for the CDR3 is TGCGCCAGCAGCTCCAGACTAGCGGGGTGGACAGATACGCAGTATTTT. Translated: CASSSRLAGWTDTQYF. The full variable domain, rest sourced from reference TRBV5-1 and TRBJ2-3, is KAGVTQTPRYLIKTRGQQVTLSCSPISGHRSVSWYQQTPGQGLQFLFEYFSETQRNKGNFPGRFSGRQFSNSRSEMNVSTLELGDSALYLCASSSRLAGWTDTQYFGPGTRLTVL.

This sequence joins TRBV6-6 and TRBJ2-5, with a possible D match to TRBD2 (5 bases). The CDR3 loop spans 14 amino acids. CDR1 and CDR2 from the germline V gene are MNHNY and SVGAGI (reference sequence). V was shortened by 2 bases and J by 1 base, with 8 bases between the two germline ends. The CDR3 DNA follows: TGTGCCAGCAGTTACGCGGACTTCCAAGAGACCCAGTACTTC. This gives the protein CASSYADFQETQYF.

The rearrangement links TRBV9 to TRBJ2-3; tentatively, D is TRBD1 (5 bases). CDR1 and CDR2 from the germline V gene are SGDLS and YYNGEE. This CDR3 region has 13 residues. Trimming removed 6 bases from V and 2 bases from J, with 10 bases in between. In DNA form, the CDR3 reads TGTGCCAGCAAGGGGCCAAACACAGATACGCAGTATTTT. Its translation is CASKGPNTDTQYF.

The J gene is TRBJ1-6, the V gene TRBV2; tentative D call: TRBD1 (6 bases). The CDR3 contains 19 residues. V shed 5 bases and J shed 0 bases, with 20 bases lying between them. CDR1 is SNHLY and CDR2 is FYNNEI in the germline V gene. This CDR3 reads CASSSGDGRLSSYNSPLHF. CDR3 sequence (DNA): TGTGCCAGCAGTTCAGGGGATGGACGGCTGAGCTCCTATAATTCACCCCTCCACTTT.

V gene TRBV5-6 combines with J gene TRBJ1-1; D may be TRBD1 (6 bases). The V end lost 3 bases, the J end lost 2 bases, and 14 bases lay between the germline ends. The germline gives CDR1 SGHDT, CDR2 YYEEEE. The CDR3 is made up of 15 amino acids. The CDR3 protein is CASSWTRGGNTEAFF. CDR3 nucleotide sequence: TGTGCCAGCAGCTGGACCAGGGGAGGTAACACTGAAGCTTTCTTT. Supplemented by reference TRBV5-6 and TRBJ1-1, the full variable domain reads DAGVTQSPTHLIKTRGQQVTLRCSPKSGHDTVSWYQQALGQGPQFIFQYYEEEERQRGNFPDRFSGHQFPNYSSELNVNALLLGDSALYLCASSWTRGGNTEAFFGQGTRLTVV.

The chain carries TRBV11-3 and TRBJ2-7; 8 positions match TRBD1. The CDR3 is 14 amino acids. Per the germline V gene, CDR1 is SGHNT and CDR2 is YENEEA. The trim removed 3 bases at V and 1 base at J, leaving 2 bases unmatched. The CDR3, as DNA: TGTGCCAGCAGCTTGACAGGGGCATCCTACGAGCAGTACTTC. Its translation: CASSLTGASYEQYF. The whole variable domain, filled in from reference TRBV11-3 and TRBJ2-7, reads EAGVVQSPRYKIIEKKQPVAFWCNPISGHNTLYWYLQNLGQGPELLIRYENEEAVDDSQLPKDRFSAERLKGVDSTLKIQPAELGDSAVYLCASSLTGASYEQYFGPGTRLTVT.

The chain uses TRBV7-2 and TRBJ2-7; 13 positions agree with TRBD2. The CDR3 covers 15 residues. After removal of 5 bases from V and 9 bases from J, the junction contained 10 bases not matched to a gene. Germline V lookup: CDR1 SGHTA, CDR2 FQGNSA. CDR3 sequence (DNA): TGTGCCAGCAGCCCCACTAGCGGGGGGGTCGCCGGGCAGTACTTC. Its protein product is CASSPTSGGVAGQYF. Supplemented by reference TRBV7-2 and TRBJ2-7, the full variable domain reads GAGVSQSPSNKVTEKGKDVELRCDPISGHTALYWYRQSLGQGLEFLIYFQGNSAPDKSGLPSDRFSAERTGGSVSTLTIQRTQQEDSAVYLCASSPTSGGVAGQYFGPGTRLTVT.

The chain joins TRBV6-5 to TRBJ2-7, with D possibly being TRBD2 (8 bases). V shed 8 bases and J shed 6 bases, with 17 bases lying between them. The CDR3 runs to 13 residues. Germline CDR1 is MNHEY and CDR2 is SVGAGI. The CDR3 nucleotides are TGTGCCAGCCGGACCGGGAGGGGGCTCGAGCAGTACTTC. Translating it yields CASRTGRGLEQYF.

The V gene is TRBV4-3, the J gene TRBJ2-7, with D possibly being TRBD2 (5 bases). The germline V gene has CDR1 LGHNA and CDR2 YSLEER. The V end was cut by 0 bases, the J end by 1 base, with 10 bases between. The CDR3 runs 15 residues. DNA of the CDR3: TGCGCCAGCAGCCAAGATCCTGGAGGATCCTACGAGCAGTACTTC. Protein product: CASSQDPGGSYEQYF.

For the CDR3, the DNA is TGTGCCAGCAGTTACTCACGGGGGGGTCCCGGGGAGCTGTTTTTT. Amino acids: CASSYSRGGPGELFF. The gene calls are TRBV6-5 and TRBJ2-2, with 8 bases identical to TRBD2. CDR3 length equals 15 residues. Per the germline V gene, CDR1 is MNHEY and CDR2 is SVGAGI. Losses at the gene ends were 0 bases for V and 6 bases for J; bases not matched to a gene: 3.

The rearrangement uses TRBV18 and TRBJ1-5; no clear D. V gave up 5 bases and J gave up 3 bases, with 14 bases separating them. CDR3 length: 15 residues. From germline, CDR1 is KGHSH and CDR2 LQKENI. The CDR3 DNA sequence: TGTGCCAGCTCAGGGTTGGCAGGTCTCAATCAGCCCCAGCATTTT. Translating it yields CASSGLAGLNQPQHF.

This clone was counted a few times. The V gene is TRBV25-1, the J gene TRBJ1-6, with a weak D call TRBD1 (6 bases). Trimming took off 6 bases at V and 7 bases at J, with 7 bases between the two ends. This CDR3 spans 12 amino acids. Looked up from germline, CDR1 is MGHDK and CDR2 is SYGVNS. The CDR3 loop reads CASRRGNSPLHF. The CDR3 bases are TGTGCCAGCAGGAGGGGGAATTCACCCCTCCACTTT.